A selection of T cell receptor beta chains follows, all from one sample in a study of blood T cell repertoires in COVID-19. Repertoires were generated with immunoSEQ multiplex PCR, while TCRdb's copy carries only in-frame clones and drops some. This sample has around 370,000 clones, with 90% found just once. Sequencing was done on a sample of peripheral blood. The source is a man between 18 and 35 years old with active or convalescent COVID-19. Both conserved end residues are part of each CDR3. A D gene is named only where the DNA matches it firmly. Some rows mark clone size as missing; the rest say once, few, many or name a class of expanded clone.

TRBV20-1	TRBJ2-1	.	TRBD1	CSASSMAFRGYYNEQFF	TGCAGTGCTAGTTCTATGGCCTTCAGGGGGTACTACAATGAGCAGTTCTTC
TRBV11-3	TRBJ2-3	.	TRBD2	CASSPRTSGSRDTQYF	TGTGCCAGCAGCCCCAGGACTAGCGGGAGTCGAGATACGCAGTATTTT
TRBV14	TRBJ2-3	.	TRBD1	CASGRQGTTDTQYF	TGTGCCAGCGGAAGACAGGGAACCACAGATACGCAGTATTTT
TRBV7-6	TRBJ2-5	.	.	CASSRGAGEMETQYF	TGTGCCAGCAGCCGGGGGGCGGGAGAGATGGAGACCCAGTACTTC
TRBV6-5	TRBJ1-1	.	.	CASSTGKRDTEAFF	TGTGCCAGCAGCACAGGGAAAAGGGACACTGAAGCTTTCTTT
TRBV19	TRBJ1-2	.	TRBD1	CASSIIGQGIDGYTF	TGTGCCAGTAGTATCATAGGACAGGGGATCGATGGCTACACCTTC
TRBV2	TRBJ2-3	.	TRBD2	CASKTAGTSGSDTQYF	TGTGCCAGCAAGACCGCGGGGACTAGCGGGTCAGATACGCAGTATTTT
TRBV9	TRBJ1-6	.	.	CASSVQSSAPPLHF	TGTGCCAGCAGCGTACAGTCTAGCGCACCCCCCCTCCACTTT
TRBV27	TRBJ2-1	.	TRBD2	CASSLSSGSSYNEQFF	TGTGCCAGCAGTTTATCTAGCGGGAGCTCCTACAATGAGCAGTTCTTC
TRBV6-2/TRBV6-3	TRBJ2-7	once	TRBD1	CASSSEDRGGYEQYF	TGTGCCAGCAGTTCAGAAGACAGGGGGGGGTACGAGCAGTACTTC
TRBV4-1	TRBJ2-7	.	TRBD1	CASSQEGQGSSYEQYF	TGCGCCAGCAGCCAAGAGGGACAGGGCAGCTCCTACGAGCAGTACTTC
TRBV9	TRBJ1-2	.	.	CASSQQGYSGYTF	TGTGCCAGCAGCCAACAGGGATATAGTGGCTACACCTTC
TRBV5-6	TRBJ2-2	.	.	CASSRVGELFF	TGTGCCAGCAGCCGGGTGGGGGAGCTGTTTTTT
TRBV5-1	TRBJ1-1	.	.	CASSTGANTEAFF	TGCGCCAGCAGCACGGGAGCCAACACTGAAGCTTTCTTT
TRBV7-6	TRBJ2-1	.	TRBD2	CASSSRQRELLNEQFF	TGTGCCAGCAGCTCCAGACAGCGGGAACTGCTCAATGAGCAGTTCTTC
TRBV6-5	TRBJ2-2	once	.	CASSKPGTGELFF	TGTGCCAGCTCAAAGCCCGGCACCGGGGAGCTGTTTTTT
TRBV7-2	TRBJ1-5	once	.	CASSLDPGAQPQHF	TGTGCCAGCAGCTTAGATCCAGGGGCTCAGCCCCAGCATTTT
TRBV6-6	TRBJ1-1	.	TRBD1	CASSPRQGVGTEAFF	TGTGCCAGCAGTCCGCGACAGGGGGTAGGCACTGAAGCTTTCTTT
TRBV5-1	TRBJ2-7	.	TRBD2	CASSPKLAGSYEQYF	TGCGCCAGCAGCCCAAAACTAGCGGGATCCTACGAGCAGTACTTC
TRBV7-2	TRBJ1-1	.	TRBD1	CASSGTAEAFF	TGTGCCAGCAGCGGGACAGCTGAAGCTTTCTTT
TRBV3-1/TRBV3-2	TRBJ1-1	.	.	CASSQDHYRKPVLMNTEAFF	TGTGCCAGCAGCCAGGACCACTACAGGAAACCCGTTTTAATGAACACTGAAGCTTTCTTT